This section outlines one T cell receptor beta chain sequence together with its context. In the source study's methods: For nucleated cells, counts were estimated from reference gene primer amplification. Only in-frame clones appear in the TCRdb table, and some are missing; sequencing was by immunoSEQ multiplex PCR. That table gives V, J and clone size, and the DNA gave D and trimming. The repertoire has approximately 230,000 clones, around nine tenths of them found once; the top ten carry over 1.2%. The germline CDR1 and CDR2 sequences are LGHDT and YNNKEL (reference sequence). V was clipped by 1 base and J by 3 bases, with 3 bases between them. The CDR3 covers 13 residues. This record comes from a study of blood T cell repertoires in COVID-19.

Sequenced input: peripheral blood. The TCR originated in an elderly man with acute or convalescent COVID-19. This sequence joins TRBV3-1 (or the pseudogene TRBV3-2) and TRBJ2-2, with D uncertain. The DNA for the CDR3 is TGTGCCAGCAGCCAAGCTTACACCGGGGAGCTGTTTTTT. Translation gives CASSQAYTGELFF.